Detailed here is one T cell receptor (beta chain). These data come from a study of blood T cell repertoires in COVID-19. In the original workflow: Amplification of reference gene primers provided the estimated nucleated cell counts. Libraries were prepared by immunoSEQ multiplex PCR; TCRdb keeps only in-frame clonotypes and omits some of them. That table gives V, J and clone size, and the DNA gave D and trimming. The data hold about 200,000 clones, with approximately 90% observed a single time. Residents of about two dozen US areas, aged about 18 to 95 years, made up the participants. The study counted Cohort 3 donors as recovered given two negative PCRs, clearance, or symptom resolution. Germline V gene sequence: CDR1 SGHTA, CDR2 FQGNSA. After removal of 0 bases from V and 6 bases from J, the junction contained 3 bases not matched to a gene. This CDR3 has 15 residues.

The sequence derives from a man younger than 45 who had recovered from COVID-19. V and J are TRBV7-2 and TRBJ1-4, with TRBD1 identical over 8 bases. Sequencing input: PBMCs or T cells enriched from blood (not recorded which). The CDR3 DNA is TGTGCCAGCAGCTTAGCAGACAGGGGACATGAAAAACTGTTTTTT. This encodes CASSLADRGHEKLFF.